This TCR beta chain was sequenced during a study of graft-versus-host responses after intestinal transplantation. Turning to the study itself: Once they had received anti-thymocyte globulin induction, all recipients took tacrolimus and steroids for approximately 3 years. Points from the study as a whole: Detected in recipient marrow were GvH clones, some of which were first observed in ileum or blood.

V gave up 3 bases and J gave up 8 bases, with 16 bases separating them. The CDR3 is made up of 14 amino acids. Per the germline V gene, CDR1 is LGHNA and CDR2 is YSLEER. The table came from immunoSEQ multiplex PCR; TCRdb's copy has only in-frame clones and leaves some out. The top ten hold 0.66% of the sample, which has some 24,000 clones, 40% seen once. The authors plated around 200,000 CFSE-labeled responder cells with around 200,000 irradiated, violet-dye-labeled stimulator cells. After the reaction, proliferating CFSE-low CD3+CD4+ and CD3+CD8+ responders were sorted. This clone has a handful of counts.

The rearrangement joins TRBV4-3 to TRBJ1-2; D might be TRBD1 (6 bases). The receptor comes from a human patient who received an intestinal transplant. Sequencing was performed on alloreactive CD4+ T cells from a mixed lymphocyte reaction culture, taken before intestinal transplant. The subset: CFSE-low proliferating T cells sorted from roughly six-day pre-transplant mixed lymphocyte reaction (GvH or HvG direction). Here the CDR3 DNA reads TGCGCCAGCAGCCACGTACACAGGGTCAGCGGCTACACCTTC. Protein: CASSHVHRVSGYTF.